The 21 T cell receptor beta chains in this list originate from one sample, sequenced in a study of blood T cell repertoires in COVID-19. TCRdb keeps only in-frame clones here, not all; method: immunoSEQ multiplex PCR. The sample yields approximately 210,000 clones, approximately 80% seen once. The sequenced sample consisted of peripheral blood. All receptors derive from a woman aged 80 or over with COVID-19, enrolled during active disease.

This rearrangement joins TRBV2 to TRBJ1-5, with TRBD1 matching over 7 bases. The CDR3 has 14 amino acids. J lost 6 bases, V lost 6 bases, and 8 bases had no gene match. Germline-derived CDR1 and CDR2 are SNHLY and FYNNEI. The DNA for the CDR3 is TGTGCCAGCAGCCCAGGGACAGTCTCTCAGCCCCAGCATTTT. As protein: CASSPGTVSQPQHF. The entire variable domain, with the rest obtained from reference TRBV2 and TRBJ1-5, is as follows: EPEVTQTPSHQVTQMGQEVILRCVPISNHLYFYWYRQILGQKVEFLVSFYNNEISEKSEIFDDQFSVERPDGSNFTLKIRSTKLEDSAMYFCASSPGTVSQPQHFGDGTRLSIL.

The chain couples TRBV6-5 to TRBJ2-3; D perhaps matches TRBD1 (5 bases). The V and J ends lost 6 bases and 4 bases respectively, with 8 bases between them. The CDR3 has 12 amino acids. Germline V gene data show CDR1 as MNHEY and CDR2 as SVGAGI. CDR3 sequence: CASSTTADTQYF. In DNA, the CDR3 is TGTGCCAGCAGCACGACAGCAGATACGCAGTATTTT.

This chain joins TRBV5-1 and TRBJ1-4, with TRBD1 matching over 10 bases. CDR3 length: 14 amino acids. V shed 4 bases and J 5 bases; nucleotides not matched to a gene: 2. The germline V gene has CDR1 SGHRS and CDR2 YFSETQ. CDR3 sequence (DNA): TGCGCCAGCAGCACGGGACAGGGGAATGAAAAACTGTTTTTT. Protein: CASSTGQGNEKLFF.

The chain couples TRBV2 to TRBJ1-6; TRBD1 matches at 9 bases. Per germline, CDR1 SNHLY and CDR2 FYNNEI. The length of the CDR3 is 13 residues. With 4 bases clipped from V and 11 bases from J, the junction kept 3 bases outside the gene matches. CDR3 residues: CASSGQGDPPLHF. The CDR3 nucleotides are TGTGCCAGCAGTGGACAGGGGGATCCACCCCTCCACTTT.

The chain couples TRBV13 to TRBJ1-3; 8 nucleotides agree with TRBD1. J gave up 7 bases and V 3 bases, and 8 bases lay outside the gene matches. Looked up from germline, CDR1 is PRHDT and CDR2 is FYEKMQ (reference sequence). CDR3 length: 15 amino acids. The DNA for the CDR3 is TGTGCCAGCAGCTTGGCCGGGACAGGAAAGAACACCATATATTTT. Its translation: CASSLAGTGKNTIYF.

The chain joins TRBV3-1 (or the pseudogene TRBV3-2) to TRBJ2-1; 7 bases line up with TRBD1. Germline CDR1 LGHDT, CDR2 YNNKEL (reference sequence). The trim removed 1 base at V and 4 bases at J, leaving 19 bases unmatched. The CDR3 length is 20 residues. CDR3 sequence: CASSQARGYDRDRQYNEQFF. The DNA of the CDR3 is TGTGCCAGCAGCCAAGCCAGGGGTTACGACAGGGATCGACAGTACAATGAGCAGTTCTTC.

The chain combines TRBV5-5 with TRBJ1-5, with unresolved D. The CDR3 covers 13 residues. The V end was cut by 3 bases, the J end by 5 bases, with 9 bases between. Per germline, CDR1 SGHKS and CDR2 YYEKEE (reference sequence). The CDR3 sequence: CASSSMQDQPQHF. The DNA for the CDR3 is TGTGCCAGCAGCTCGATGCAGGATCAGCCCCAGCATTTT.

J is TRBJ1-2 and V is TRBV7-9; tentative D call: TRBD1 (6 bases). The ends were cut back, 6 bases at V and 6 bases at J, with 20 bases in the middle. Germline values: CDR1 SEHNR, CDR2 FQNEAQ (reference sequence). This CDR3 comprises 15 residues. The CDR3 DNA follows: TGTGCCAGCAGTCCATCGACAGGACAGCTTGATGGCTACACCTTC. Its translation is CASSPSTGQLDGYTF. The whole variable domain, remainder taken from reference TRBV7-9 and TRBJ1-2, is DTGVSQNPRHKITKRGQNVTFRCDPISEHNRLYWYRQTLGQGPEFLTYFQNEAQLEKSRLLSDRFSAERPKGSFSTLEIQRTEQGDSAMYLCASSPSTGQLDGYTFGSGTRLTVV.

The V call is TRBV7-6, the J call TRBJ1-1; 7 bases line up with TRBD1. The CDR3 spans 14 residues. Trimming removed 5 bases from V and 0 bases from J; junction bases left unmatched: 3. Germline values: CDR1 SGHVS, CDR2 FNYEAQ. The DNA for the CDR3 is TGTGCCAGCAGCCACAGGGGAATGAACACTGAAGCTTTCTTT. Translating it yields CASSHRGMNTEAFF.

V and J are TRBV9 and TRBJ1-1; D not certain. With 4 bases removed from V and 3 bases from J, the gap between germline ends came to 13 bases. The CDR3 extends over 14 amino acids. The germline CDR1 and CDR2 sequences are SGDLS and YYNGEE. The CDR3 spells CASSLQPTDTEAFF. The CDR3 nucleotides read TGTGCCAGCAGCCTCCAACCTACGGACACTGAAGCTTTCTTT.

The V call is TRBV11-2, the J call TRBJ2-7; 8 bases are a match to TRBD1. J lost 3 bases, V lost 5 bases, and 9 bases had no gene match. Germline assignment: CDR1 SGHAT and CDR2 FQNNGV. The CDR3 spans 15 residues. Here the CDR3 reads CASSPTTGVRYEQYF. CDR3 coding DNA: TGTGCCAGCAGCCCCACGACAGGGGTACGCTACGAGCAGTACTTC.

This clone has just a few counts. The chain links TRBV3-1 (or the pseudogene TRBV3-2) to TRBJ1-4; no firm D call. V shed 6 bases and J shed 0 bases, with 14 bases lying between them. Germline values: CDR1 LGHDT, CDR2 YNNKEL (reference sequence). The CDR3 totals 16 residues. This CDR3 reads CASSPGGTATNEKLFF. CDR3 nucleotide sequence: TGTGCCAGCAGTCCGGGTGGTACCGCAACTAATGAAAAACTGTTTTTT.

This chain connects TRBV18 to TRBJ1-1; D not certain. Trimming left V 3 bases short and J 0 bases short, with 5 bases between. Germline assignment: CDR1 KGHSH and CDR2 LQKENI. This CDR3 comprises 13 residues. The CDR3 nucleotides read TGTGCCAGCTCACCTTCAGTGAACACTGAAGCTTTCTTT. It encodes CASSPSVNTEAFF.

The chain has TRBV3-1 (or the pseudogene TRBV3-2) and TRBJ1-1; 7 bases are a match to TRBD1. Germline V gene data show CDR1 as LGHDT and CDR2 as YNNKEL (reference sequence). This CDR3 region has 13 residues. J gave up 4 bases and V 5 bases, and 4 bases lay outside the gene matches. The CDR3 DNA sequence: TGTGCCAGCAGCTCCCCAGGGGGCACTGAAGCTTTCTTT. Translating it yields CASSSPGGTEAFF.

The chain uses TRBV18 and TRBJ2-2; D is possibly TRBD1 (6 bases). Germline CDR1 reads KGHSH; CDR2 reads LQKENI. Between the trimmed V and J ends, which lost 5 bases and 0 bases, there was a span of 13 bases. CDR3 size: 16 residues. The CDR3 reads CASSSGTPANTGELFF. The CDR3 region has the DNA TGTGCCAGCTCATCCGGGACACCCGCGAACACCGGGGAGCTGTTTTTT.

Only one count was recorded for this clone. V usage is TRBV5-6 and J usage is TRBJ2-5; 10 positions agree with TRBD2. Germline-derived CDR1 and CDR2 are SGHDT and YYEEEE. Trimming took 1 base from V and 5 from J; bases not matched to a gene: 11. The CDR3 is 17 residues long. CDR3 amino acids: CASSLSGAGGPGETQYF. CDR3 DNA sequence: TGTGCCAGCAGCTTGTCAGGAGCGGGGGGGCCTGGGGAGACCCAGTACTTC.

The rearrangement joins TRBV6-1 to TRBJ1-2, with a weak D call TRBD1 (5 bases). V lost 0 bases to trimming and J lost 5 bases, with 22 bases between them. This CDR3 spans 18 amino acids. Germline lookup yields CDR1 MNHNS and CDR2 SASEGT. DNA of the CDR3: TGTGCCAGCAGTGAAGCGCTTCCTGGGAGGGGAGGGAGTTATGGCTACACCTTC. Residues: CASSEALPGRGGSYGYTF.

In its sample, this clone was seen a few times. The chain couples TRBV5-1 to TRBJ2-2; 7 nucleotides agree with TRBD2. This CDR3 is built from 14 residues. Germline lookup yields CDR1 SGHRS and CDR2 YFSETQ. V shed 4 bases, J shed 3 bases, and the junction held 3 bases outside the gene matches. CDR3 nucleotide sequence: TGCGCCAGCAGCCGTCTAGCGGACACCGGGGAGCTGTTTTTT. Protein product: CASSRLADTGELFF.

The J gene is TRBJ2-2, the V gene TRBV12-3 or TRBV12-4, with unresolved D. V was pared by 4 bases and J by 4 bases, with 7 bases between. CDR3 length equals 13 residues. The CDR3: CASSSVPTGELFF. DNA of the CDR3: TGTGCCAGCAGTTCAGTTCCCACCGGGGAGCTGTTTTTT.

The chain has TRBV3-1 (or the pseudogene TRBV3-2) and TRBJ2-7; 9 bases align to TRBD2. Trimming removed 1 base from V and 6 bases from J; junction bases left unmatched: 4. The CDR3 is 14 amino acids. The germline CDR1 and CDR2 sequences are LGHDT and YNNKEL (reference sequence). CDR3 region: CASSQGGGALEQYF. The CDR3 nucleotides are TGTGCCAGCAGCCAAGGCGGGGGGGCCCTCGAGCAGTACTTC.

The rearrangement uses TRBV29-1 and TRBJ1-2, with 7 bases fitting TRBD1. The CDR3 length is 13 residues. V trimming: 4 bases; J trimming: 4 bases; junction bases outside the gene matches: 6. Per the germline V gene, CDR1 is SQVTM and CDR2 is ANQGSEA. CDR3 loop: CSVAHRGTYGYTF. In DNA, the CDR3 is TGCAGCGTTGCCCACAGGGGCACCTATGGCTACACCTTC.